The rows below give T cell receptor beta chains drawn from one sample of a study of blood T cell repertoires in COVID-19. Clones were sequenced by immunoSEQ multiplex PCR, and TCRdb holds only the in-frame ones, with some missing. The repertoire has about 240,000 clones, about four fifths of them found once; the top ten carry less than 4%. Material for sequencing was PBMCs or T cells enriched from blood (not recorded which). Receptor source: a woman between 40 and 55 years old who had been exposed to COVID-19. Each CDR3 is given with its conserved first and last residue. D genes are given only for firm matches. Clone size, where shown, is once, few, many, or a class for clones that have expanded.

D	J	V	length	size	CDR3	DNA
NA	TRBJ2-3	TRBV5-6	13	NA	CASSSYYTDTQYF	TGTGCCAGCAGCTCTTATTACACAGATACGCAGTATTTT
NA	TRBJ2-3	TRBV5-6	14	few	CASSFDRSTDTQYF	TGTGCCAGCAGCTTTGACAGGAGCACAGATACGCAGTATTTT
NA	TRBJ1-1	TRBV13	14	NA	CASSSRERNTEAFF	TGTGCCAGCAGCTCCAGGGAACGTAACACTGAAGCTTTCTTT
NA	TRBJ1-2	TRBV28	16	NA	CASSSTRTVFNYGYTF	TGTGCCAGCAGTTCCACGCGCACGGTGTTTAACTATGGCTACACCTTC
TRBD1	TRBJ1-2	TRBV5-4	16	NA	CASSLGGTVDNYGYTF	TGTGCCAGCAGCTTGGGAGGGACAGTAGATAACTATGGCTACACCTTC
NA	TRBJ2-5	TRBV3-1/TRBV3-2	13	NA	CASSHRGQETQYF	TGTGCCAGCAGCCATCGAGGCCAAGAGACCCAGTACTTC
NA	TRBJ1-6	TRBV27	13	NA	CASNPCGECPLHF	TGTGCCAGCAACCCTTGCGGGGAGTGCCCCCTCCACTTT
TRBD2	TRBJ2-5	TRBV23-1	19	NA	CASSQSTQVERGAQETQYF	TGCGCCAGCAGTCAATCCACCCAAGTCGAGCGGGGGGCACAAGAGACCCAGTACTTC
NA	TRBJ2-2	TRBV28	13	NA	CASIRQAGGELFF	TGTGCCAGCATAAGGCAGGCGGGCGGGGAGCTGTTTTTT
NA	TRBJ1-4	TRBV5-1	15	few	CASSGDGTPNEKLFF	TGCGCCAGCAGCGGGGACGGGACTCCTAATGAAAAACTGTTTTTT
NA	TRBJ2-5	TRBV3-1/TRBV3-2	14	NA	CASSQDGTHETQYF	TGTGCCAGCAGCCAAGACGGGACTCATGAGACCCAGTACTTC
NA	TRBJ1-2	TRBV19	12	NA	CALMTSWEGYTF	TGTGCCCTAATGACGTCGTGGGAGGGCTACACCTTC
TRBD1	TRBJ1-1	TRBV28	14	NA	CASSLTGVNTEAFF	TGTGCCAGCAGTTTGACAGGGGTGAACACTGAAGCTTTCTTT
TRBD2	TRBJ2-3	TRBV7-8	16	NA	CASSLGLAAAADTQYF	TGTGCCAGCAGCTTAGGCCTAGCGGCGGCCGCAGATACGCAGTATTTT
NA	TRBJ1-5	TRBV7-3	15	once	CASSLSREGNQPQHF	TGTGCCAGCAGCTTATCCAGGGAAGGCAATCAGCCCCAGCATTTT
NA	TRBJ2-2	TRBV7-2	13	NA	CASSQTGSGELFF	TGTGCCAGCAGCCAAACAGGGTCCGGGGAGCTGTTTTTT
NA	TRBJ1-2	TRBV6-5	14	NA	CASRDHRENYGYTF	TGTGCCAGCAGGGACCACAGGGAGAACTATGGCTACACCTTC
TRBD1	TRBJ1-1	TRBV5-1	14	NA	CASRETGTNTEAFF	TGCGCCAGCAGAGAGACAGGGACGAACACTGAAGCTTTCTTT
NA	TRBJ2-3	TRBV30	17	NA	CAWSVRRIVGEADTQYF	TGTGCCTGGAGTGTACGGAGGATTGTGGGGGAGGCAGATACGCAGTATTTT
TRBD1	TRBJ1-2	TRBV7-2	15	NA	CASSPQGGANYGYTF	TGTGCCAGCAGCCCGCAGGGGGGCGCTAACTATGGCTACACCTTC
NA	TRBJ2-5	TRBV7-8	12	NA	CASSSTVGFPYF	TGTGCCAGCAGCTCGACAGTAGGTTTCCCGTACTTC
TRBD1	TRBJ1-1	TRBV5-5	13	few	CASSWTGWTEAFF	TGTGCCAGCAGCTGGACAGGGTGGACTGAAGCTTTCTTT
NA	TRBJ1-1	TRBV18	12	NA	CASSPQGTQAFF	TGTGCCAGCTCACCACAGGGGACTCAAGCTTTCTTT
TRBD1	TRBJ1-2	TRBV9	17	NA	CASSPRTGETKEYGYTF	TGTGCCAGCAGCCCTCGGACAGGGGAAACAAAGGAGTATGGCTACACCTTC
TRBD1	TRBJ1-2	TRBV15	14	few	CATSTRLTGVGYTF	TGTGCCACCAGCACCCGATTGACAGGGGTGGGCTACACCTTC
NA	TRBJ1-3	TRBV7-6	15	NA	CASSPQPGSGNTIYF	TGTGCCAGCAGCCCCCAACCCGGCTCTGGAAACACCATATATTTT